This TCR beta chain comes out of a study of cytomegalovirus exposure and HLA in healthy donors. Notes on the study in general: Productive rates of about 87% or about 30% were seen for most TCR beta V segments in an earlier analysis.

The germline gives CDR1 LGHNA, CDR2 YNFKEQ. This CDR3 region has 16 residues. V was pared by 5 bases and J by 7 bases, with 11 bases of the junction left unmatched. The PCR contained 60 Vbeta and 13 Jbeta primers. Clones were sequenced by immunoSEQ multiplex PCR, and TCRdb holds only the in-frame ones, with some missing. The sample holds about 180,000 clones, about three quarters seen once. Concerning this clone: Its antigen is currently unknown.

This TCR was sampled from a man younger than 30 in good health and CMV-seronegative. The V gene is TRBV4-2, the J gene TRBJ2-2, with TRBD2 matching over 9 bases. Sample: PBMCs. The CDR3 region is CASSEVREGLDGELFF. CDR3 sequence (DNA): TGTGCCAGCAGCGAGGTGCGGGAGGGCCTCGACGGGGAGCTGTTTTTT.